These 16 T cell receptor beta chains were sequenced from one sample in a study of T cells in Graves' hyperthyroidism and ophthalmopathy. RNA transcripts provided the source from which TCR beta CDR3 regions were amplified. An initial round of RT-PCR targeting the TCR CDR3 relied on the HTBI primer set. TCRdb recomputed calls from the multiplex PCR reads with MiXCR, one row per CDR3 protein. The sample consists of some 370,000 distinct CDR3 sequences, 17% of them appearing once. Sequenced sample: blood. The receptor source for this set is a woman aged 25-40 years with Graves' hyperthyroidism that later progressed to Graves' ophthalmopathy.

Many counts were recorded for this clonotype. This rearrangement joins TRBV28 to TRBJ2-5; D is ambiguous. Per germline, CDR1 MDHEN and CDR2 SYDVKM. The CDR3 loop spans 12 amino acids. V was pared by 3 bases and J by 5 bases, with 7 bases between. The CDR3 reads CASSFLVETQYF. Here the CDR3 DNA reads TGTGCCAGCAGTTTTTTGGTGGAGACCCAGTACTTC. The full variable domain, completed using reference TRBV28 and TRBJ2-5, is DVKVTQSSRYLVKRTGEKVFLECVQDMDHENMFWYRQDPGLGLRLIYFSYDVKMKEKGDIPEGYSVSREKKERFSLILESASTNQTSMYLCASSFLVETQYFGPGTRLLVL.

This clonotype was counted at least ten times. V is TRBV18 and J is TRBJ2-7, with a tentative D call TRBD1 (5 bases). V lost 3 bases to trimming and J lost 1 base, with 10 bases between them. From germline, CDR1 is KGHSH and CDR2 LQKENI. This CDR3 spans 14 amino acids. CDR3 coding DNA: TGTGCCAGCTCACCGAATGGACATTCCTACGAGCAGTACTTC. It codes for CASSPNGHSYEQYF.

This clonotype was recorded a few times. The chain employs TRBV7-2 and TRBJ2-6; 7 bases match TRBD1. The CDR3 covers 17 residues. Germline CDR1 reads SGHTA; CDR2 reads FQGNSA. J lost 2 bases, V lost 8 bases, and 12 bases had no gene match. CDR3 protein: CASGLQGLGPGANVLTF. The CDR3 DNA follows: TGTGCCAGCGGCCTACAGGGGCTAGGGCCTGGGGCCAACGTCCTGACTTTC. Based on the CDR3 plus reference TRBV7-2 and TRBJ2-6, the full variable domain is GAGVSQSPSNKVTEKGKDVELRCDPISGHTALYWYRQSLGQGLEFLIYFQGNSAPDKSGLPSDRFSAERTGGSVSTLTIQRTQQEDSAVYLCASGLQGLGPGANVLTFGAGSRLTVL.

In its sample, this clonotype was seen a few times. The J gene is TRBJ2-2, the V gene TRBV29-1; D unresolved. In germline, CDR1 is SQVTM, CDR2 ANQGSEA. The CDR3 runs 13 residues. Trimming left V 6 bases short and J 0 bases short, with 8 bases between. The CDR3 loop is CSVIRPNTGELFF. In nucleotides, the CDR3 is TGCAGCGTCATTCGGCCGAACACCGGGGAGCTGTTTTTT.

J is TRBJ2-1 and V is TRBV12-3 or TRBV12-4; TRBD2 aligns across 11 bases. V trimming: 4 bases; J trimming: 0 bases; junction bases outside the gene matches: 5. The CDR3 spans 17 residues. The CDR3 loop reads CASSSIAGGNSYNEQFF. CDR3 sequence (DNA): TGTGCCAGCAGTTCCATAGCGGGGGGGAACTCCTACAATGAGCAGTTCTTC.

This clonotype has a count of ten or more. The CDR3 sequence: CASSFTRERGAYNEQFF. The CDR3, as DNA: TGTGCCAGCAGTTTTACACGAGAGCGGGGGGCATACAATGAGCAGTTCTTC. The chain is built from TRBV28 and TRBJ2-1, with 9 bases that match TRBD2. Germline CDR1 reads MDHEN; CDR2 reads SYDVKM. The CDR3 spans 17 residues. V gave up 3 bases and J gave up 4 bases; unmatched junction bases: 10.

The chain combines TRBV6-2 or TRBV6-3 with TRBJ2-3; D remains unclear. CDR1 MNHEY and CDR2 SVGEGT come from the germline V gene. Between the trimmed V and J ends, which lost 10 bases and 1 base, there was a span of 15 bases. The CDR3 is 14 residues long. The CDR3 region is CATRAFGGTDTQYF. The CDR3 coding sequence is TGTGCCACACGGGCGTTCGGTGGCACAGATACGCAGTATTTT.

The V call is TRBV2, the J call TRBJ2-2; 10 bases align to TRBD2. This CDR3 spans 18 amino acids. Germline V gene sequence: CDR1 SNHLY, CDR2 FYNNEI. V dropped 3 bases and J dropped 5; count of bases not matched to a gene: 12. Here the CDR3 DNA reads TGTGCCAGCAGTGAGGGTCTGGGGACTAGCGTGGGAACCGGGGAGCTGTTTTTT. Translated: CASSEGLGTSVGTGELFF.

This clonotype has at least ten counts. This sequence joins TRBV7-9 and TRBJ1-2; TRBD1 aligns across 8 bases. Per the germline V gene, CDR1 is SEHNR and CDR2 is FQNEAQ (reference sequence). V trimming: 8 bases; J trimming: 6 bases; junction bases outside the gene matches: 14. This CDR3 spans 15 amino acids. This CDR3 reads CASPRQGMISDGYTF. For the CDR3, the DNA is TGTGCCAGCCCGAGACAGGGGATGATTTCTGATGGCTACACCTTC.

This clonotype was counted at least ten times. CDR3 nucleotide sequence: TGTGCCAGCAGTTACTCGAGTCGGGGCAACGAGCAGTACTTC. This gives the protein CASSYSSRGNEQYF. The chain links TRBV6-5 to TRBJ2-7; D is possibly TRBD1 or TRBD2 (5 bases each). Germline CDR1 is MNHEY and CDR2 is SVGAGI. There are 14 residues in the CDR3. V lost 0 bases, J lost 5 bases, and 11 bases lay in between.

This clonotype was seen at least ten times. The chain uses TRBV11-2 and TRBJ2-7; maybe TRBD2 (6 bases). Germline loops: CDR1 SGHAT, CDR2 FQNNGV. This CDR3 has 14 residues. Trimming took 5 bases from V and 3 from J, leaving 14 bases between them. Here the CDR3 reads CASSRTFSGYEQYF. In nucleotides, the CDR3 is TGTGCCAGCAGCCGGACCTTTAGCGGCTACGAGCAGTACTTC.

This clonotype came up many times. The chain couples TRBV20-1 to TRBJ2-7; 9 positions agree with TRBD1. The CDR3 length is 13 residues. With 2 bases clipped from V and 6 bases from J, the junction kept 5 bases outside the gene matches. Per germline, CDR1 DFQATT and CDR2 SNEGSKA (reference sequence). This CDR3 reads CSARRDRASEQYF. CDR3 coding DNA: TGCAGTGCTAGACGGGACAGGGCGAGCGAGCAGTACTTC.

CDR3 residues: CSVEDPAKEPYEQYF. Written as DNA, the CDR3 is TGCAGCGTTGAAGATCCCGCCAAAGAGCCCTACGAGCAGTACTTC. The rearrangement joins TRBV29-1 to TRBJ2-7; D uncertain. The CDR3 runs to 15 residues. Germline V gene data show CDR1 as SQVTM and CDR2 as ANQGSEA. The V end lost 0 bases, the J end lost 2 bases, and 14 bases lay between the germline ends.

This clonotype occurred many times. The V and J genes are TRBV10-3 and TRBJ2-2, with 7 bases aligning to TRBD1. With V trimmed by 6 bases and J by 5 bases, 9 bases remained unmatched. This CDR3 has 15 residues. CDR1 and CDR2 (germline): ENHRY, SYGVKD. CDR3 region: CAIRPDRENTGELFF. The CDR3 DNA reads as TGTGCCATCAGACCAGACAGGGAAAATACCGGGGAGCTGTTTTTT.

This clonotype was counted many times. The CDR3 here is CASSLDAGQGTDTQYF. The DNA of the CDR3 is TGCGCCAGCAGCTTGGATGCAGGGCAGGGCACAGATACGCAGTATTTT. V is TRBV5-1 and J is TRBJ2-3; tentatively, D is TRBD1 (5 bases). Germline values: CDR1 SGHRS, CDR2 YFSETQ. The CDR3 is 16 residues long. Trimming removed 0 bases from V and 1 base from J, with 12 bases in between.

The chain joins TRBV30 to TRBJ2-1, with D tentatively TRBD2 (6 bases). Trimming left V 6 bases short and J 7 bases short, with 13 bases between. The CDR3 runs to 12 residues. Germline values: CDR1 GTSNPN, CDR2 SVGIG (reference sequence). This CDR3 is CACSGVGNEQFF. In DNA form, the CDR3 reads TGTGCCTGCTCGGGAGTAGGAAATGAGCAGTTCTTC.